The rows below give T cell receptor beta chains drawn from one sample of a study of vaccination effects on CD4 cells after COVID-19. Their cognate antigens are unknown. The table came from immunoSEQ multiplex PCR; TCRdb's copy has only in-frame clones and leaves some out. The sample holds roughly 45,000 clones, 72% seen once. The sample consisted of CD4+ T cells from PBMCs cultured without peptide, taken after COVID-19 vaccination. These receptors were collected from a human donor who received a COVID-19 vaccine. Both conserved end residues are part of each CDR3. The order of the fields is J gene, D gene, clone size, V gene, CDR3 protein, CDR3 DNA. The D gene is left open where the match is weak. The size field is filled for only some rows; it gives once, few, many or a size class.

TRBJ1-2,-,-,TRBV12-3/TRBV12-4,CASSLGPSVGYTF,TGTGCCAGCAGTTTAGGACCTTCGGTTGGCTACACCTTC
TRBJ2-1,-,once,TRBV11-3,CASSRGYNEQFF,TGTGCCAGCAGCAGGGGCTACAATGAGCAGTTCTTC
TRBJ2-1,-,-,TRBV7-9,CASSYNYNEQFF,TGTGCCAGCAGCTACAACTACAATGAGCAGTTCTTC
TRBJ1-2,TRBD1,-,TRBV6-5,CASSYSLGTDYGYTF,TGTGCCAGCAGTTACAGTTTAGGGACAGACTATGGCTACACCTTC
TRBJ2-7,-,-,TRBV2,CASSERSAYEQYF,TGTGCCAGCAGTGAAAGGTCAGCCTACGAGCAGTACTTC
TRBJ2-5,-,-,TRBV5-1,CASRSPPGTQYF,TGCGCCAGCAGGTCACCCCCCGGGACCCAGTACTTC
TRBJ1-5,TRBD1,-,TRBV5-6,CASSFGTVNQPQHF,TGTGCCAGCAGCTTCGGGACAGTTAATCAGCCCCAGCATTTT
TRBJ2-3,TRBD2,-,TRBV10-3,CAISTSGGFPDTQYF,TGTGCCATCAGTACTAGCGGGGGGTTTCCAGATACGCAGTATTTT
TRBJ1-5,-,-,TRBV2,CASSEEAGASQPQHF,TGTGCCAGCAGTGAAGAGGCAGGGGCCTCTCAGCCCCAGCATTTT
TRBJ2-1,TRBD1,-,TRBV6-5,CASSETGGWNEQFF,TGTGCCAGCAGCGAGACAGGGGGCTGGAATGAGCAGTTCTTC
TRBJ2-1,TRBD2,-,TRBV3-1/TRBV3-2,CASSQSTTSAPTYNEQFF,TGTGCCAGCAGCCAATCCACGACTAGCGCCCCCACCTACAATGAGCAGTTCTTC
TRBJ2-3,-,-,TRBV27,CASSFQPASTQYF,TGTGCCAGCAGTTTTCAGCCAGCAAGTACGCAGTATTTT
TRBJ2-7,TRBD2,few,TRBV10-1,CASSGPGTRSDEQYF,TGCGCCAGCAGTGGCCCAGGGACTAGAAGTGACGAGCAGTACTTC
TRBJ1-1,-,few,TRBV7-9,CASSPGMNTEAFF,TGTGCCAGCAGTCCAGGTATGAACACTGAAGCTTTCTTT
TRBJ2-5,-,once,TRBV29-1,CSFRTLGETQYF,TGCAGCTTCCGGACACTTGGGGAGACCCAGTACTTC
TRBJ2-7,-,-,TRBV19,CASSILDKYEQYF,TGTGCCAGTAGTATTTTGGACAAATACGAGCAGTACTTC
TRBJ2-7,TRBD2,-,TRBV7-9,CASSPLTSGRDEQYF,TGTGCCAGCAGCCCACTGACTAGCGGGCGCGACGAGCAGTACTTC
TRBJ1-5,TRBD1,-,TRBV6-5,CASGWGTDLNQPQHF,TGTGCCAGTGGGTGGGGGACAGATCTCAATCAGCCCCAGCATTTT
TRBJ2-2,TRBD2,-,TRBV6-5,CASRTGTSGSWELFF,TGTGCCAGCAGAACCGGGACTAGCGGGAGTTGGGAGCTGTTTTTT
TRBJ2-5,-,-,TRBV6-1,CASSEGGVIQYF,TGTGCCAGCAGTGAAGGGGGAGTAATCCAGTACTTC
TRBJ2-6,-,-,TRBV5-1,CASSLSPGVGANVLTF,TGCGCCAGCAGCTTGAGCCCCGGGGTTGGGGCCAACGTCCTGACTTTC
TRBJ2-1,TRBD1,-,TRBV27,CASRDAGTGSNEQFF,TGTGCCAGCAGAGATGCCGGGACAGGGTCTAATGAGCAGTTCTTC
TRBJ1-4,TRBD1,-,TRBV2,CASTGQGAATGEKLFF,TGTGCCAGCACGGGACAGGGGGCGGCTACGGGTGAAAAACTGTTTTTT
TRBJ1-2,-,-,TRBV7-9,CASIRAGIPYGYTF,TGTGCCAGCATCCGTGCCGGGATCCCTTATGGCTACACCTTC
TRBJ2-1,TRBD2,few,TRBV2,CASSEVRLAVYNEQFF,TGTGCCAGCAGTGAAGTTCGACTAGCGGTCTACAATGAGCAGTTCTTC
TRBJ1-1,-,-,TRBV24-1,CATSDSTGLTNTEAFF,TGTGCCACCAGTGATAGCACAGGGCTGACTAACACTGAAGCTTTCTTT
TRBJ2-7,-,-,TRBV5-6,CASSPGLSYEQYF,TGTGCCAGCAGCCCTGGACTGAGCTACGAGCAGTACTTC
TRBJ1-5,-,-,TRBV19,CASSIRAGRQPQHF,TGTGCCAGTAGTATAAGGGCAGGACGCCAGCCCCAGCATTTT
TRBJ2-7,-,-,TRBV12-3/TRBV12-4,CASSLEGSKYF,TGTGCCAGCAGTTTGGAGGGCAGCAAGTACTTC
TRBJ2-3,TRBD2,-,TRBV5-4,CASSLVGGNPTDTQYF,TGTGCCAGCAGCTTGGTGGGGGGGAACCCCACAGATACGCAGTATTTT
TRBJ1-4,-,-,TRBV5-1,CTSSSQGATNEKLFF,TGCACCAGCAGCTCCCAGGGAGCAACTAATGAAAAACTGTTTTTT